The T cell receptor (beta chain) described here comes from a study of blood T cells in healthy people across ages (dated by TCRdb to between 2015 and 2016). A note on the overall study: Template switching captured roughly one uniquely barcoded TCR beta cDNA molecule per two T cells in model experiments. Using deep sequencing normalized with unique cDNA molecular identifiers, the study measured how TCR beta repertoire diversity changes with age. The donors were split into four age groups: young (average about 16 years), middle-aged (nearly 40), aged (approximately 59) and long-lived (roughly 86). To avoid experimental bias, donors of different ages were randomly spread across the sequencing lanes. The study analyzed two additional independent replicas of 1 million unique cDNA reads from the same blood draw for two donors, one aged 18 to 30 and one aged 80 or older.

The CDR1 and CDR2 encoded by the germline V gene are SQVTM and ANQGSEA. Cut back by 6 bases and 8 bases, the V and J ends lie 14 bases apart. The CDR3 runs 12 residues from the cysteine to the phenylalanine. The sequence is cut down to CDR3 DNA, 36 bases in frame from base 1. Library preparation used 5' RACE. The data were produced on an Illumina HiSeq 2500. A second PCR of roughly 6 to 11 cycles was run with a J-beta primer mix and a sample-barcoded 5' primer. A unique molecular identifier was introduced onto each TCR beta cDNA molecule by a template-switch 5' adaptor carrying 12 random nucleotides. At least 3 million CDR3-containing paired-end reads were obtained from each sample. All of the RNA was converted into first-strand cDNA using the Mint cDNA synthesis kit, with a TRBC-specific oligonucleotide serving as the primer. After uracil-DNA glycosylase treatment, a first 18-cycle PCR used universal primers M1SS and BC2_uni_R on all cDNA. The original pipeline was this. For normalization, 1 million high-quality reads, each with a distinct molecular identifier, were randomly selected from each sample. Instead of being binned into consensus sequences, reads with shared molecular identifiers were discarded. MiTCR, set to a Q25 quality threshold and the strictest error-elimination algorithm, was used for CDR3 identification, clonotype clustering and error correction. Lower-bound total TCR beta diversity was estimated with a nonparametric unseen species model using Euler transformation. TCRdb's own reprocessing of the public reads used fastp at Q25 and MiXCR and kept productive beta chains. CDR3 protein duplicates are merged, each entry listing the most common genes and DNA. TCRdb's processing, not the authors', yielded these V and J calls. This sample gives about 1,800,000 distinct CDR3 sequences in total; under 30% of them show up just once. The ten largest clones take up 7.7% of the sample.

About this clonotype: The antigen it binds to is not known. No per-base quality is available; no much larger clone lies one base away.

Study-level results and caveats: Total diversity estimates from one million sequenced T cells were considered lower bounds and underestimates. Because donor CMV infection status was unknown, age-related changes in expanded clonotypes were potentially confounded. Compared with the aged group, the long-lived group had more naive CD4+ T cells, fewer expanded clones and increased TCR diversity, suggesting age selection. Since profiling was done on bulk unsorted PBMCs, naive and antigen-experienced compartments could not be conclusively compared. The percentage of naive T cells measured by flow cytometry correlated strongly with observed TCR beta diversity. Observed TCR beta diversity per million T cells fell roughly linearly with age, and a significant reduction was already apparent by age about 38.

Systemically healthy Caucasian individuals from Russia, 39 in total and aged roughly 6 to 95 years, were included as donors. About 10 milliliters of peripheral blood were collected from each donor into EDTA-treated Vacutainer tubes. Ficoll-Paque density-gradient centrifugation was used to isolate PBMCs, with at least 7 million per sample. Total RNA, at least 6 micrograms per sample, was extracted from PBMCs with Trizol reagent. For every donor, an aliquot of PBMCs went through flow cytometry to measure the percentages of naive CD45RAhigh/CD27high T cells. The TCR originated in a woman aged 25-40 years in good health. The rearranged segments are TRBV29-1 and TRBJ2-1; a tentative D match to TRBD2 spans 5 bases. The sequencing input was blood. The DNA sequence reads TGCAGCGTCGCGGGCGGAAGGGATGAGCAGTTCTTC. Translated, it reads CSVAGGRDEQFF.